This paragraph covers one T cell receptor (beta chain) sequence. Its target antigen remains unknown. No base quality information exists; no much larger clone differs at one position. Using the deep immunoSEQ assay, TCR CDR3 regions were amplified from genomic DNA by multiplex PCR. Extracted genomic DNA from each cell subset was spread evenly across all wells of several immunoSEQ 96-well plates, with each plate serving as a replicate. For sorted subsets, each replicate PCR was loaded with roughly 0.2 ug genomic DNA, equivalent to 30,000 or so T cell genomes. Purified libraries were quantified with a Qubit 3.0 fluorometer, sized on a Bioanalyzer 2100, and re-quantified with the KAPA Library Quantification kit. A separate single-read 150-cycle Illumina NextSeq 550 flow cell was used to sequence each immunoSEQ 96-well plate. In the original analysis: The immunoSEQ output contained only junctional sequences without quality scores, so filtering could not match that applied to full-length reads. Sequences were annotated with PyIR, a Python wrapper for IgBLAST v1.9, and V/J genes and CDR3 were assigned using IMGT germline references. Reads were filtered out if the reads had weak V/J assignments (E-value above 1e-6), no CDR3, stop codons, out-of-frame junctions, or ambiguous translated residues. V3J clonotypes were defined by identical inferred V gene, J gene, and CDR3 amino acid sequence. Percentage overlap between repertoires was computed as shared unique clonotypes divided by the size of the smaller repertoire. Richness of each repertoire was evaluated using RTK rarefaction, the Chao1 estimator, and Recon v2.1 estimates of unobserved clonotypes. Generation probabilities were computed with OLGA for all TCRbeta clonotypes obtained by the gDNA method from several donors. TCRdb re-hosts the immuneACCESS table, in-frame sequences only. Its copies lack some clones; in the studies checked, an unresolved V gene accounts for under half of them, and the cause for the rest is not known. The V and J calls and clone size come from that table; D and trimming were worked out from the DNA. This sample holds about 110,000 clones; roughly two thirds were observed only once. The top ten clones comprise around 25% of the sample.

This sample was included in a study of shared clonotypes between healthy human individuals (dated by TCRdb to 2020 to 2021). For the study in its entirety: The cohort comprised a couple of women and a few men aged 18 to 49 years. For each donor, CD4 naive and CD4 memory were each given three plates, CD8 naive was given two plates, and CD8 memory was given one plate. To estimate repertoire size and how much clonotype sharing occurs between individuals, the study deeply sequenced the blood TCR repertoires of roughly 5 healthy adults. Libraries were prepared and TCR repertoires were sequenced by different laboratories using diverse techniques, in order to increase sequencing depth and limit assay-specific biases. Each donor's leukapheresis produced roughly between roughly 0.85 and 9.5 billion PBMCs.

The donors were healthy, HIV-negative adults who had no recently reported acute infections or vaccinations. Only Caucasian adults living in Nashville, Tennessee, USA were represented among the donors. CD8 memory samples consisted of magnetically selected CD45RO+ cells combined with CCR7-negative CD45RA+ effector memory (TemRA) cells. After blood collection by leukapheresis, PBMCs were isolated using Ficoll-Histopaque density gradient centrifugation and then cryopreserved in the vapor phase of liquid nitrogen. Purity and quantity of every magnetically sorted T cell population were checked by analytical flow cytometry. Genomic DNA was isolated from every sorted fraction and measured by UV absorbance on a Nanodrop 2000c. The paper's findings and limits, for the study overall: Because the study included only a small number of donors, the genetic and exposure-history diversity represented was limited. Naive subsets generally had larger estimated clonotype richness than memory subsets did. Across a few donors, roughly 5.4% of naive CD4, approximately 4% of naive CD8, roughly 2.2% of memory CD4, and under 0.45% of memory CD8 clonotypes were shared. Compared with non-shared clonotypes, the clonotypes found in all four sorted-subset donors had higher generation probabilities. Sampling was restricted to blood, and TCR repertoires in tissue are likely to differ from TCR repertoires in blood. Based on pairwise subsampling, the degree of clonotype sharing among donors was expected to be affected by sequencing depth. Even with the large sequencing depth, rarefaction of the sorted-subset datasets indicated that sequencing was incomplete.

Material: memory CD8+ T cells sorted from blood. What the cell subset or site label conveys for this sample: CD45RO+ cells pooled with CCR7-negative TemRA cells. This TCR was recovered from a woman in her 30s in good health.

The DNA sequence follows: TGTGCCAGCAGTACAAGACTAGCGGGAGAATCTAATGAGCAGTTCTTC. This gives the protein CASSTRLAGESNEQFF. The chain employs TRBV28 and TRBJ2-1, and 12 junction bases match TRBD2. The germline V gene provides CDR1 MDHEN and CDR2 SYDVKM. From V the trimming removes 5 bases and from J it removes 7 bases, while the gene matches leave 9 bases of the junction unaccounted for. From cysteine to phenylalanine, the CDR3 is 16 amino acids long. The entry retains the CDR3 DNA only, 48 bases that are in frame from base 1.